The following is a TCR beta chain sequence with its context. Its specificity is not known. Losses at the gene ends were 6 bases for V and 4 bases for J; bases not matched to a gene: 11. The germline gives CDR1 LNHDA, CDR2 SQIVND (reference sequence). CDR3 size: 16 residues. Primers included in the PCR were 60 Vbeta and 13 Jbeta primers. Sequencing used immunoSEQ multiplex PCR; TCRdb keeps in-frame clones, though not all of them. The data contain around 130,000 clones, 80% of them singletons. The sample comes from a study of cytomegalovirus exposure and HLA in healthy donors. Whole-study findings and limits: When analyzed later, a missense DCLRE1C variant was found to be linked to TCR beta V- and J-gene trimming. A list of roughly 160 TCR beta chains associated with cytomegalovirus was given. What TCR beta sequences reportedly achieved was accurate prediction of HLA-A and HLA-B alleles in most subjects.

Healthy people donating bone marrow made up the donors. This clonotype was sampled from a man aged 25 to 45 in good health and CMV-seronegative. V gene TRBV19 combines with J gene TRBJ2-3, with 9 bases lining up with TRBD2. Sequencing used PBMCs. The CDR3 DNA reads TGTGCCAGTAGCCTCCGACTAGCGGTCGCGGCAGATACGCAGTATTTT. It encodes CASSLRLAVAADTQYF.